This T cell receptor (beta chain) was documented in a study of blood T cell repertoires in COVID-19. The CDR3 is 12 residues long. The V end lost 5 bases, the J end lost 7 bases, and 8 bases lay between the germline ends. Looked up from germline, CDR1 is MNHEY and CDR2 is SVGAGI. The data were produced by immunoSEQ multiplex PCR, yet TCRdb's version contains in-frame clones alone and is incomplete. In the table there are over 200,000 clones, about 85% of which are singletons. The sample holds one count of this clone. The J gene is TRBJ1-4, the V gene TRBV6-5; D call uncertain. This sequence was found in a man aged 40-50 years who had recovered from COVID-19. Sequenced sample: PBMCs or T cells enriched from blood (not recorded which). CDR3 amino acids: CASSHEGEKLFF. The CDR3 coding sequence is TGTGCCAGCAGTCACGAGGGTGAAAAACTGTTTTTT.